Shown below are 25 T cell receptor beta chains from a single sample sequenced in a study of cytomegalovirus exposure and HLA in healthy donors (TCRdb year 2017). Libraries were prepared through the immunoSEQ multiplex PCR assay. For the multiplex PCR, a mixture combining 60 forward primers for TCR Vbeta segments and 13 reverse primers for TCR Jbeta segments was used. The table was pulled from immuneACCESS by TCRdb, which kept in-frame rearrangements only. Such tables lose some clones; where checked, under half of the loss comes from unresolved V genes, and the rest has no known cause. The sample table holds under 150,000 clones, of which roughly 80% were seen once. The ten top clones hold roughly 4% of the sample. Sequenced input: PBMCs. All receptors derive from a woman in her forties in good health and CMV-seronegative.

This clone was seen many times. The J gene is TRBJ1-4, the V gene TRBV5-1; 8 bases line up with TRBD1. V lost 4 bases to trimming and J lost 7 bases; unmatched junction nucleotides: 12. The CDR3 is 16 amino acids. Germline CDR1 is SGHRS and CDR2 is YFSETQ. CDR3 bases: TGCGCCAGCAGCCTATCAGAGACAGGGGCGGGTGAAAAACTGTTTTTT. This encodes CASSLSETGAGEKLFF. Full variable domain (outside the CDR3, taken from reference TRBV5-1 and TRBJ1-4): KAGVTQTPRYLIKTRGQQVTLSCSPISGHRSVSWYQQTPGQGLQFLFEYFSETQRNKGNFPGRFSGRQFSNSRSEMNVSTLELGDSALYLCASSLSETGAGEKLFFGSGTQLSVL.

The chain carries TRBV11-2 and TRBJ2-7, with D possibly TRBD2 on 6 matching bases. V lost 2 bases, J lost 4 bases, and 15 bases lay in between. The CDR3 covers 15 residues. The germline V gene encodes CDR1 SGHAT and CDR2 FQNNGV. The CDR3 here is CASSLRRGGTYEQYF. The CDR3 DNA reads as TGTGCCAGCAGCTTAAGGCGGGGCGGGACTTACGAGCAGTACTTC.

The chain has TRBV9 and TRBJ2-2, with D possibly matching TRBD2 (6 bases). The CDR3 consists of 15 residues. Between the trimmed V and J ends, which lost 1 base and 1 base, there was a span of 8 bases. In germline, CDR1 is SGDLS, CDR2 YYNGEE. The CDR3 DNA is TGTGCCAGCAGCGTAAAGGGACTGAACACCGGGGAGCTGTTTTTT. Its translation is CASSVKGLNTGELFF.

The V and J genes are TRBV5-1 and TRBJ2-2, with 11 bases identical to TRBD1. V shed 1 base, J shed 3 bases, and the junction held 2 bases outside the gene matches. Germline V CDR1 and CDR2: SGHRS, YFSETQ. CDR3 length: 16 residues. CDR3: CASSLRDRGYTGELFF. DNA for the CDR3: TGCGCCAGCAGCTTGAGGGACAGGGGGTACACCGGGGAGCTGTTTTTT.

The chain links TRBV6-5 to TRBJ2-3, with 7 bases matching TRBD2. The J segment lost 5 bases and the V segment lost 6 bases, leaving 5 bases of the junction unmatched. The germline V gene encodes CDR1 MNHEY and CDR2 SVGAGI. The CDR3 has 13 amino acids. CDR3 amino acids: CASRGRAKDTQYF. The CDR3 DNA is TGTGCCAGCAGGGGGAGGGCTAAAGATACGCAGTATTTT.

This CDR3 reads CASRPGVSYGYTF. The CDR3 DNA reads as TGTGCCAGTAGACCGGGGGTCTCCTATGGCTACACCTTC. The chain has TRBV19 and TRBJ1-2; D is perhaps TRBD1 (5 bases). V lost 6 bases to trimming and J lost 4 bases, with 12 bases between them. CDR3 length: 13 amino acids. In germline, CDR1 is LNHDA, CDR2 SQIVND (reference sequence).

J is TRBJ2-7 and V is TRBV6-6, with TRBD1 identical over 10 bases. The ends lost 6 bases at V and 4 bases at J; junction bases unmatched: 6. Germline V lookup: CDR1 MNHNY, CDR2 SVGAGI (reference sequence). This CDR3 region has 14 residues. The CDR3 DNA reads TGTGCCAGCAGCCGCGCGGGACAGGGGTACGAGCAGTACTTC. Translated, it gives CASSRAGQGYEQYF.

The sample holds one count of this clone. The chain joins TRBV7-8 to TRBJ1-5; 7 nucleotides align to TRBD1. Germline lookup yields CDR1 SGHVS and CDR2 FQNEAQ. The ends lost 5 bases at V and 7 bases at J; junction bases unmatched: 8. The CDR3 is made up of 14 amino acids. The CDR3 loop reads CASSPDRVGQPQHF. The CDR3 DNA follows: TGTGCCAGCAGCCCTGACAGGGTAGGCCAGCCCCAGCATTTT.

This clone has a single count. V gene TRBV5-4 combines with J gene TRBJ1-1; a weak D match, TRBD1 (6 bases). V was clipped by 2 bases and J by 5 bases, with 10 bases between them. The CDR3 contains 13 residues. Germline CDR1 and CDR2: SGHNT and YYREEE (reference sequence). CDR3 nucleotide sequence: TGTGCCAGCAGCTTTTTACAGGGTACTGAAGCTTTCTTT. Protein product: CASSFLQGTEAFF.

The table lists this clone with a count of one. The CDR3 region has the DNA TGTGCCAGCAGCTTCCGTAGCGGGTACGAGCAGTACTTC. Residues: CASSFRSGYEQYF. The V call is TRBV5-6, the J call TRBJ2-7; 7 nucleotides align to TRBD2. This CDR3 comprises 13 residues. From germline, CDR1 is SGHDT and CDR2 YYEEEE. V shed 2 bases and J 4 bases; nucleotides not matched to a gene: 3.

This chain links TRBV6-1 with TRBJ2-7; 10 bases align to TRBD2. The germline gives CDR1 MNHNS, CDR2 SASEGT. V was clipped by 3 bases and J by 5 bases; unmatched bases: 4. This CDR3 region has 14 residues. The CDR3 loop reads CASSDGTSVHEQYF. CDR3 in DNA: TGTGCCAGCAGTGACGGGACTAGCGTCCACGAGCAGTACTTC.

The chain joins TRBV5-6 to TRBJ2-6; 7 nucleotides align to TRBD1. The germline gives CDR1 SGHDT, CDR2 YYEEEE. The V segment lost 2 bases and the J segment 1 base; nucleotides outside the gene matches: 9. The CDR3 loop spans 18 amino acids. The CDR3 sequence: CASSFGAGGPSGANVLTF. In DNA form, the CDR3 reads TGTGCCAGCAGCTTCGGGGCAGGGGGTCCGTCTGGGGCCAACGTCCTGACTTTC. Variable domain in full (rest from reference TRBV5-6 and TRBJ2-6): DAGVTQSPTHLIKTRGQQVTLRCSPKSGHDTVSWYQQALGQGPQFIFQYYEEEERQRGNFPDRFSGHQFPNYSSELNVNALLLGDSALYLCASSFGAGGPSGANVLTFGAGSRLTVL.

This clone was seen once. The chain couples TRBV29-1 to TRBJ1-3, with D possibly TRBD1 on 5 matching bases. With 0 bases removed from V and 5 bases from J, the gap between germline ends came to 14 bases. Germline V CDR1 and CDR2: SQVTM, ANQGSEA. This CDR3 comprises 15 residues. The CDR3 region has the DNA TGCAGCGTTGAAGATGGGGCCGCAAGACGAAACACCATATATTTT. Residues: CSVEDGAARRNTIYF.

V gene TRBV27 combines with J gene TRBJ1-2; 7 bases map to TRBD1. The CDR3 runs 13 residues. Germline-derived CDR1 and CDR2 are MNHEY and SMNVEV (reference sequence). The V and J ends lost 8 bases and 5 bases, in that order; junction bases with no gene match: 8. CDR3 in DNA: TGTGCCAGCCGACAGGGTCCCTCTTATGGCTACACCTTC. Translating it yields CASRQGPSYGYTF.

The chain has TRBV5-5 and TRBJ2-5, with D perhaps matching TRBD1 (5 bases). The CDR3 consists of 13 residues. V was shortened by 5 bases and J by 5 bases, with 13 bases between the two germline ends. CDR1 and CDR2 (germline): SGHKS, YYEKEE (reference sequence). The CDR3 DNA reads TGTGCCAGCAGACTGGCAGGGTCGGAGACCCAGTACTTC. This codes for CASRLAGSETQYF.

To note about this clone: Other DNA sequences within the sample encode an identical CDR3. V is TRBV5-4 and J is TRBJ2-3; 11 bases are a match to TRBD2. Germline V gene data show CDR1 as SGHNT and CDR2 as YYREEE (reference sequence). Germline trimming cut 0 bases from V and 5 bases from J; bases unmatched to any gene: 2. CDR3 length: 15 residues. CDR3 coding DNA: TGTGCCAGCAGCTTGGTAGCGGGGGGGGTAGATACGCAGTATTTT. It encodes CASSLVAGGVDTQYF.

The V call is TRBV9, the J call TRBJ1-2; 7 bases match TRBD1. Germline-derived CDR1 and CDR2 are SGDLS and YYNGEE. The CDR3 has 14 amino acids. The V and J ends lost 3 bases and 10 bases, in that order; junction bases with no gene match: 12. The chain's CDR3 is CASSGRTTDRDYTF. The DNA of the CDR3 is TGTGCCAGCAGCGGAAGGACAACTGACAGGGACTACACCTTC.

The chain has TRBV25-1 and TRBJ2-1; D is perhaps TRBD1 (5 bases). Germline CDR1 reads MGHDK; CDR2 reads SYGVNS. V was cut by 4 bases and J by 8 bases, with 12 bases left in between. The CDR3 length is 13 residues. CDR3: CASSAGEGDEQFF. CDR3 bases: TGTGCCAGCAGTGCAGGAGAAGGGGATGAGCAGTTCTTC. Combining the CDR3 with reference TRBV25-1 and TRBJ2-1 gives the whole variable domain EADIYQTPRYLVIGTGKKITLECSQTMGHDKMYWYQQDPGMELHLIHYSYGVNSTEKGDLSSESTVSRIRTEHFPLTLESARPSHTSQYLCASSAGEGDEQFFGPGTRLTVL.

CDR3 sequence: CASSRTGVRELFF. In nucleotides, the CDR3 is TGTGCCAGCAGCAGAACAGGGGTCAGGGAGCTGTTTTTT. The chain carries TRBV7-6 and TRBJ2-2, with 7 bases lining up with TRBD1. V shed 5 bases, J shed 9 bases, and the junction held 6 bases outside the gene matches. CDR1 and CDR2 (germline): SGHVS, FNYEAQ. The CDR3 consists of 13 residues.

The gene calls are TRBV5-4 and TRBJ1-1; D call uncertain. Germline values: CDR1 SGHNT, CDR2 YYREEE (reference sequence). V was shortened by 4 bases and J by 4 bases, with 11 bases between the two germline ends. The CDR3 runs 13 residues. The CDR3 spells CASSGGSRTEAFF. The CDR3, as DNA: TGTGCCAGCAGCGGAGGGTCACGCACTGAAGCTTTCTTT.

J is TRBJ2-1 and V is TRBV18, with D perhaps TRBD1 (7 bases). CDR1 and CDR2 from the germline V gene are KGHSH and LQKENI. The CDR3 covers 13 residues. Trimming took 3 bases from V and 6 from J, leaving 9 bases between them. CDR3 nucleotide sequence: TGTGCCAGCTCACCGGAGGGGGCCAATGAGCAGTTCTTC. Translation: CASSPEGANEQFF.

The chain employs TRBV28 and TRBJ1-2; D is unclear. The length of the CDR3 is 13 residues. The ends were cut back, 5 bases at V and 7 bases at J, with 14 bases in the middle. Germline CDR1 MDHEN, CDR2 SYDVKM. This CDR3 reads CASSPGGPGGYTF. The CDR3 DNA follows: TGTGCCAGCAGTCCCGGCGGGCCCGGTGGCTACACCTTC.

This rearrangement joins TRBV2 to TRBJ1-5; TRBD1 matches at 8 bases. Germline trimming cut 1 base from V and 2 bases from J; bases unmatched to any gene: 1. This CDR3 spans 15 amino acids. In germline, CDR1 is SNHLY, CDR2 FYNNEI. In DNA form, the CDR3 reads TGTGCCAGCAGTGAAGAACAGGGGGGCAATCAGCCCCAGCATTTT. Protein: CASSEEQGGNQPQHF.

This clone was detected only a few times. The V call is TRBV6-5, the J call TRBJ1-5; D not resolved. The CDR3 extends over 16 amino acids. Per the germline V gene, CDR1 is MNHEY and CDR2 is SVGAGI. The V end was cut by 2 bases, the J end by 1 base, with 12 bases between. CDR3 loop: CASSYGPPGSNQPQHF. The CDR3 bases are TGTGCCAGCAGTTACGGACCTCCGGGAAGCAATCAGCCCCAGCATTTT.

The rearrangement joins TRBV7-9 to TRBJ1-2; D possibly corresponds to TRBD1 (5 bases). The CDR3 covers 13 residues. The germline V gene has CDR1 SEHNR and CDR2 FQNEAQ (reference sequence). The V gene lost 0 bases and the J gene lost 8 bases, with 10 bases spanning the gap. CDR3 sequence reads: CASSLAGGDGYTF. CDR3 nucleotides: TGTGCCAGCAGCTTAGCGGGGGGTGACGGCTACACCTTC.